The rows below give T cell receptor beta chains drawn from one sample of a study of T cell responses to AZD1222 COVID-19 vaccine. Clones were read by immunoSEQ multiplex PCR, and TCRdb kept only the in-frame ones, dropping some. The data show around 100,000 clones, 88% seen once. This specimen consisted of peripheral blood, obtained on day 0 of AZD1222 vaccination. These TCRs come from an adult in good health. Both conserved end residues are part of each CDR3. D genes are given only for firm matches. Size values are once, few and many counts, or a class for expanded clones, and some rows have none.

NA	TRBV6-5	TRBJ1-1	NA	CASSYSKATEAFF	TGTGCCAGCAGTTACTCGAAGGCGACTGAAGCTTTCTTT
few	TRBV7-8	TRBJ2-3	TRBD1	CASSFAGQGDTQYF	TGTGCCAGCAGCTTCGCGGGACAGGGCGATACGCAGTATTTT
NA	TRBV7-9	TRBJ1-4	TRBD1	CASSLGGRTGVEKLFF	TGTGCCAGCAGCTTAGGAGGCCGGACAGGGGTTGAAAAACTGTTTTTT
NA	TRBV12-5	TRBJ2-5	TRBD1	CASGRGQVQETQYF	TGTGCTAGTGGCCGTGGACAGGTCCAAGAGACCCAGTACTTC
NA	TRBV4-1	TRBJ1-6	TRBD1	CASSQDGTGNSPLHF	TGCGCCAGCAGCCAAGACGGGACAGGGAATTCACCCCTCCACTTT
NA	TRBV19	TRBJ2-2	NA	CASSSRGTGFANTGELFF	TGTGCCAGTAGTTCCCGAGGGACTGGGTTCGCGAACACCGGGGAGCTGTTTTTT
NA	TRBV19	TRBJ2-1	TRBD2	CASSSIAGAVSEQFF	TGTGCCAGTAGTTCAATAGCGGGAGCGGTTAGTGAGCAGTTCTTC
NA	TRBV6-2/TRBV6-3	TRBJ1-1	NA	CASSPVLEGGTEAFF	TGTGCCAGCAGCCCCGTGTTAGAGGGCGGCACTGAAGCTTTCTTT
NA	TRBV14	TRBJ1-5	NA	CASSQGTEGRRQPQHF	TGTGCCAGCAGCCAAGGGACGGAGGGGCGCAGACAGCCCCAGCATTTT
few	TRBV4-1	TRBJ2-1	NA	CASSQATDNEQFF	TGCGCCAGCAGCCAAGCTACAGACAATGAGCAGTTCTTC
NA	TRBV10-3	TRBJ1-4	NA	CATLAGLNEKLFF	TGTGCCACCCTGGCAGGTCTAAATGAAAAACTGTTTTTT
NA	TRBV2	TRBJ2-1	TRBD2	CASSLEAGALNEQFF	TGTGCCAGCAGTCTGGAAGCGGGAGCGCTCAATGAGCAGTTCTTC
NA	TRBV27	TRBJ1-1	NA	CASSLTWDGESQTTEAFF	TGTGCCAGCAGTCTCACCTGGGACGGAGAGTCCCAAACCACTGAAGCTTTCTTT
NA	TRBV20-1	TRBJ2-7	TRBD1	CSASWDRGLYEQYF	TGCAGTGCTAGTTGGGACAGGGGGCTCTACGAGCAGTACTTC
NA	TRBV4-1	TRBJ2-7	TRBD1	CASSREVTGGYEQYF	TGCGCCAGCAGCCGAGAGGTTACAGGGGGCTACGAGCAGTACTTC
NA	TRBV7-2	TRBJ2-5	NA	CASSLGGGRAEETQYF	TGTGCCAGCAGCTTAGGGGGGGGCAGGGCAGAGGAGACCCAGTACTTC
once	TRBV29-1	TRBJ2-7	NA	CSVVQTRDQYF	TGCAGCGTGGTGCAAACCCGGGACCAGTACTTC
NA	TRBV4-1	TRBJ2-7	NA	CASSRDFLDYEQYF	TGCGCCAGCAGCCGGGACTTCTTGGACTACGAGCAGTACTTC
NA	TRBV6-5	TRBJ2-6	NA	CASSFDSSGANVLTF	TGTGCCAGCAGTTTCGACAGCTCTGGGGCCAACGTCCTGACTTTC
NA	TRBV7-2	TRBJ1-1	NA	CASSLSPPTEAFF	TGTGCCAGCAGCTTATCTCCCCCCACTGAAGCTTTCTTT
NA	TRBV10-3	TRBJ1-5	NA	CATTGGMGNQPQHF	TGTGCCACCACGGGGGGGATGGGAAATCAGCCCCAGCATTTT
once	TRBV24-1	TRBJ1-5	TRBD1	CATSESDRGNQPQHF	TGTGCCACCAGTGAGTCGGACAGGGGGAATCAGCCCCAGCATTTT
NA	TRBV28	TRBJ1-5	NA	CASSLDFRGPGVNQPQHF	TGTGCCAGCAGTTTAGACTTCCGCGGGCCGGGGGTCAATCAGCCCCAGCATTTT
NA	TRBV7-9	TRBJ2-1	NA	CASSLAVQGGSYNEQFF	TGTGCCAGCAGCTTAGCGGTGCAGGGCGGGTCCTACAATGAGCAGTTCTTC
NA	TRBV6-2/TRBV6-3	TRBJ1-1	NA	CASSDLRGTEAFF	TGTGCCAGCAGTGACTTAAGGGGAACTGAAGCTTTCTTT
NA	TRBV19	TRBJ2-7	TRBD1	CASSYRQGADEQYF	TGTGCCAGTAGTTATCGCCAGGGGGCGGACGAGCAGTACTTC
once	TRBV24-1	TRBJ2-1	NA	CATSGGWRSSYNEQFF	TGTGCCACCAGTGGAGGGTGGAGGAGCTCCTACAATGAGCAGTTCTTC
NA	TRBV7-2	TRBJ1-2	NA	CASSYSGVSPYGYTF	TGTGCCAGCAGCTACTCAGGGGTGTCGCCCTATGGCTACACCTTC
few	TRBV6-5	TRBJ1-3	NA	CASSPRIYSGNTIYF	TGTGCCAGCAGCCCCCGCATTTACTCTGGAAACACCATATATTTT
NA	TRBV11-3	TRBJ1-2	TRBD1	CASSLEDRGQNGYTF	TGTGCCAGCAGCTTAGAGGACAGGGGGCAGAATGGCTACACCTTC
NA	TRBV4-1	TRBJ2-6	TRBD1	CASSQTTRGRLVGSGANVLTF	TGCGCCAGCAGTCAAACCACCAGGGGGCGGCTAGTGGGCTCTGGGGCCAACGTCCTGACTTTC
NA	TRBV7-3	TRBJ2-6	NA	CASSSIPNRGQDLSGANVLTF	TGTGCCAGCAGCTCGATCCCTAACCGGGGGCAGGATCTCTCTGGGGCCAACGTCCTGACTTTC
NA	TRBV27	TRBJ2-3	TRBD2	CASSPGTSGTDTQYF	TGTGCCAGCAGCCCCGGGACTAGCGGCACAGATACGCAGTATTTT
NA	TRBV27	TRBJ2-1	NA	CASSLGFRRTDSYNEQFF	TGTGCCAGCAGTTTAGGATTTCGACGGACAGATAGTTACAATGAGCAGTTCTTC
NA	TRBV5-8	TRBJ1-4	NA	CASSLTRETNEKLFF	TGTGCCAGCAGCTTAACCCGGGAGACTAATGAAAAACTGTTTTTT
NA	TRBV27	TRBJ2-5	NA	CASSLWTQPETQYF	TGTGCCAGCAGTCTCTGGACTCAACCAGAGACCCAGTACTTC
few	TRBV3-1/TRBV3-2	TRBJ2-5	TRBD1	CASSQDRDRRQETQYF	TGTGCCAGCAGCCAAGATCGGGACAGACGACAAGAGACCCAGTACTTC
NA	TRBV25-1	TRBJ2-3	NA	CASGIVDTQYF	TGTGCCAGCGGGATAGTGGATACGCAGTATTTT
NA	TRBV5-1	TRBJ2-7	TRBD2	CASSLDPSGRDHEQYF	TGCGCCAGCAGCTTGGATCCCAGCGGGAGGGACCACGAGCAGTACTTC
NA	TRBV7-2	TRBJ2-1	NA	CASSYDLYNEQFF	TGTGCCAGCAGCTACGACCTATACAATGAGCAGTTCTTC
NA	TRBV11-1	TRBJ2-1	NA	CASSLGGPGTVNEQFF	TGTGCCAGCAGCTTAGGGGGGCCCGGGACTGTCAATGAGCAGTTCTTC
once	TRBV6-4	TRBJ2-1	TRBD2	CASSSLAGAKNEQFF	TGTGCCAGCAGCTCCCTAGCGGGAGCGAAGAATGAGCAGTTCTTC
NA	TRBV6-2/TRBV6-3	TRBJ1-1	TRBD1	CASSPGQLANTEAFF	TGTGCCAGCAGTCCGGGACAGCTAGCCAACACTGAAGCTTTCTTT
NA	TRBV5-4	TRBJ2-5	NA	CASSLKTEETQYF	TGTGCCAGCAGCTTGAAAACAGAAGAGACCCAGTACTTC
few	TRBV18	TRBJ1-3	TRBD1	CASSPYETGDSGNTIYF	TGTGCCAGCTCACCTTACGAGACAGGGGACTCTGGAAACACCATATATTTT
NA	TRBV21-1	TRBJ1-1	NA	CASSKVRWRTEAFF	TGTGCCAGCAGCAAAGTGCGGTGGCGGACTGAAGCTTTCTTT